This T cell receptor beta chain was obtained from a study of shared clonotypes between healthy human individuals (dated by TCRdb to about 2020). Regarding the research as a whole: A couple of women and three men aged 18 to 49 years were included in the cohort. For each donor, CD4 naive and CD4 memory were each run on three plates, CD8 naive on two plates, and CD8 memory on one plate. To estimate repertoire size and how much clonotypes are shared between individuals, the study performed deep sequencing of blood TCR repertoires from five healthy adults. Libraries were prepared and TCR repertoires were sequenced by different laboratories using diverse techniques, in order to increase sequencing depth and limit assay-specific biases. Per donor, leukapheresis produced somewhere between about 0.94 and 9.5 billion PBMCs. What the authors observed across the whole study: Rarefaction of sorted-subset datasets indicated incomplete sequencing despite the large sequencing depth. Larger estimated clonotype richness was generally found for naive subsets than for memory subsets. Sampling was limited to blood, and TCR repertoires in tissue likely differ from TCR repertoires in blood. Because the study included only a small number of donors, the genetic and exposure-history diversity represented was limited. Pairwise subsampling led to the expectation that sequencing depth would affect the degree of clonotype sharing among donors. Clonotypes shared by all four sorted-subset donors showed higher generation probabilities than non-shared clonotypes. When a handful of donors were compared, the shared fraction of clonotypes was about 5.5% for naive CD4, approximately 3.3% for naive CD8, 2% to 2.5% for memory CD4, and 0.3% to 0.5% for memory CD8.

CD8 naive samples were CD45RO-negative cells positively selected for CCR7, giving a CD45RA+CCR7+ population that excluded TemRA cells. Donors were healthy HIV-negative adults with no recently reported acute infections or vaccinations. Every donor was a Caucasian adult residing in Nashville, Tennessee, USA. Blood was obtained by leukapheresis, after which PBMCs were separated by Ficoll-Histopaque density gradient centrifugation and cryopreserved in liquid nitrogen vapor phase. Analytical flow cytometry was used to check the purity and quantity of each magnetically sorted T cell population. Genomic DNA was isolated from each sorted fraction and quantified by UV absorbance on a Nanodrop 2000c. Using the deep immunoSEQ assay, TCR CDR3 regions were amplified from genomic DNA by multiplex PCR. Genomic DNA extracted from each cell subset was distributed evenly over all wells of several immunoSEQ 96-well plates, and each plate served as one replicate. For sorted subsets, about 200 ng genomic DNA, equal to 25,000 to 35,000 T cell genomes, was loaded into each replicate PCR. Purified libraries were quantified with a Qubit 3.0 fluorometer, sized on a Bioanalyzer 2100, and re-quantified with the KAPA Library Quantification kit. Each immunoSEQ 96-well plate was sequenced on its own single-read 150-cycle Illumina NextSeq 550 flow cell. In the source study's methods: Because the immunoSEQ output included only junctional sequences and no quality scores, the filtering could not be the same as the filtering used for full-length reads. To assign V/J genes and CDR3, sequences were annotated using PyIR, a Python wrapper for IgBLAST v1.9, with IMGT germline references. Reads were filtered out if the reads had weak V/J assignments (E-value above 1e-6), no CDR3, stop codons, out-of-frame junctions, or ambiguous translated residues. V3J clonotypes were defined as sequences sharing an identical inferred V gene, J gene, and CDR3 amino acid sequence. To compute the percentage overlap between repertoires, the number of shared unique clonotypes was divided by the size of the smaller repertoire. Three approaches were used to assess repertoire richness: RTK rarefaction, the Chao1 estimator, and Recon v2.1 estimates of unobserved clonotypes. For all TCRbeta clonotypes obtained by the gDNA method from several donors, generation probabilities were computed with OLGA. This is the immuneACCESS table as TCRdb keeps it, with only in-frame sequences that have V and J called. A part of the clones is gone; compared with another copy, unresolved V genes explain less than half, and the rest is unexplained. V and J calls and clone size are those listed in that table; D and trimming were worked out from the DNA. In this sample the table shows around 700,000 clones, just over 90% of which occur a single time. 24% of the sample is taken by the ten largest.

Comments on this clone: No cognate antigen has been identified for it. No base-level quality is on record; no much larger clone is a single base apart.

Compared with germline, V lacks 5 bases and J lacks 2 bases; bases without a gene match: 8. From the cysteine through the phenylalanine, the CDR3 covers 15 amino acids. Just CDR3 DNA is preserved here, 45 bases in frame from base 1. For CDR1 and CDR2, the germline V gene (reference sequence) lists SEHNR and FQNEAQ. The V and J segments used are TRBV7-9 and TRBJ2-7; 8 of the junction bases match TRBD1. The clonotype was recovered from a man aged 25-45 years in good health. The specimen was naive CD8+ T cells sorted from blood. This specimen's cell subset or site label, per the study, means: CD45RA+CCR7+. The bases read TGTGCCAGCAGCCCCAGGAGACAGGGGACCTACGAGCAGTACTTC. Its protein reads: CASSPRRQGTYEQYF.